Given below is one T cell receptor (beta chain) in context. Its antigen remains unidentified. Base qualities were left out, and no much larger clone turns up one base away. TCRbeta CDR3 regions were amplified from genomic DNA using the immunoSEQ Assay, a bias-controlled multiplex PCR. Turning to the authors' computational methods: The number of nucleated cells in each sample was estimated from the amplification of reference gene primers within the assay. To quantify the absolute abundance of each unique TCRbeta CDR3 rearrangement, sequence reads were collapsed and filtered. For each sample, productive Simpson clonality was calculated by taking the square root of Simpson's diversity index across productive rearrangements. TCRdb took this table from immuneACCESS and kept in-frame rearrangements with V and J called. Such tables lack part of the clones; where checked against another copy, unresolved V genes explain under half of the gap, and the rest is unexplained. D and trimming come from the DNA, and the V and J calls and clone size come from that table. This sample is represented by over 250,000 clones; roughly 86% of them were singletons. Around 9.1% of the sample is taken by the ten largest.

The CDR3 spans 13 residues, from the cysteine through the phenylalanine. Only the CDR3 portion is preserved as DNA: 39 bases, with reading frame beginning at the first base. Between the V and J ends, shortened by 1 base and 10 bases respectively, the junction contains 11 bases. CDR1 LNHNV and CDR2 YYDKDF were looked up in the germline V gene (reference sequence). This sample is drawn from a study of blood T cell repertoires in COVID-19 (dated by TCRdb to about 2020). For context, the study as a whole: Collaborator samples came from the United States, Italy and Spain and covered acute and convalescent phases of COVID-19. A de-identified subject ID, COVID-19 status, age in years and sex were almost always included in the sample metadata. The material from the prospective study consisted of cDNA or gDNA derived from T cells, B-cell-depleted T cells, or PBMCs. Where HLA class I and class II types were available, the types were taken from metadata supplied by the sample provider, not from assay-based typing. The samples were drawn from the first 160 participants of the ongoing ImmuneRACE study and from under 1,500 subjects provided by 6 global collaborators. The dataset comprised deeply sampled blood TCRbeta repertoires from subjects exposed to, actively infected with, or recovered from COVID-19. The repertoires were made available in a free public database intended to serve as a resource for research on the immune response to SARS-CoV-2.

Study-wide findings and limitations: The amount of clinical and demographic metadata varied by source and participant and was provided uncurated.

Another Seattle source contributed samples from volunteer blood donors who had recovered from COVID-19. The collaborating institutions used their own protocols to collect whole blood in K2EDTA tubes. For TCRbeta analysis, collaborators shipped samples as frozen whole blood, isolated PBMCs, or DNA extracted from either of those sample types. The source of this sequence is a man in his forties who had recovered from COVID-19. Sequencing was carried out using peripheral blood. The rearrangement joined TRBV15 to TRBJ2-1; TRBD1 might be the D gene, on 6 matching bases. The CDR3 is CATSRVADREQFF. The bases are TGTGCCACCAGCAGAGTGGCCGACAGGGAGCAGTTCTTC.